The rows below give T cell receptor beta chains drawn from one sample of a study of cytomegalovirus exposure and HLA in healthy donors. Measured with immunoSEQ multiplex PCR; TCRdb has only the in-frame clones, and not every one. The sample includes about 230,000 clones, just under 85% of them seen just once. Material: PBMCs. These receptors were obtained from a middle-aged woman in good health and CMV-seronegative. Both conserved end residues are part of each CDR3. Fields, in order: D gene, CDR3 length, clone size, J gene, V gene, CDR3 DNA, CDR3 protein. The D gene is left open where the match is weak. Size is omitted from some rows. Given values are once, few, many or a class for expanded clones.

D: NA
length: 13
size: NA
J: TRBJ1-5
V: TRBV7-3
DNA: TGTGCCAGCAGCTTAAACCCGGATCAGCCCCAGCATTTT
CDR3: CASSLNPDQPQHF

D: NA
length: 15
size: NA
J: TRBJ1-1
V: TRBV10-1
DNA: TGCGCCAGCAGTGTACAGGGTTTACCGAACACTGAAGCTTTCTTT
CDR3: CASSVQGLPNTEAFF

D: NA
length: 13
size: NA
J: TRBJ2-5
V: TRBV2
DNA: TGTGCCAGTCGGGGGTATGACGGGGAGACCCAGTACTTC
CDR3: CASRGYDGETQYF

D: TRBD1
length: 13
size: NA
J: TRBJ1-2
V: TRBV30
DNA: TGTGCCTGGAGTGACAGGGGGCCTTATGGCTACACCTTC
CDR3: CAWSDRGPYGYTF

D: NA
length: 11
size: NA
J: TRBJ2-1
V: TRBV20-1
DNA: TGCAGTGCTGCCGACAACAATGAGCAGTTCTTC
CDR3: CSAADNNEQFF

D: NA
length: 12
size: few
J: TRBJ1-1
V: TRBV7-9
DNA: TGTGCCAGCAGAGAGGAACCTCCTGAAGCTTTCTTT
CDR3: CASREEPPEAFF

D: NA
length: 14
size: NA
J: TRBJ2-2
V: TRBV5-1
DNA: TGCGCCAGCAGGCGCGGATCGAACACCGGGGAGCTGTTTTTT
CDR3: CASRRGSNTGELFF

D: TRBD1
length: 16
size: NA
J: TRBJ2-7
V: TRBV2
DNA: TGTGCCAGCAGACCCCGGAGACAGGGCGCACCCTACGAGCAGTACTTC
CDR3: CASRPRRQGAPYEQYF

D: TRBD1
length: 17
size: few
J: TRBJ2-6
V: TRBV25-1
DNA: TGTGCCAGCAGTGCCCGACAGGGGGCGAACGGGGCCAACGTCCTGACTTTC
CDR3: CASSARQGANGANVLTF

D: TRBD1
length: 17
size: few
J: TRBJ1-4
V: TRBV5-8
DNA: TGTGCCAGCAGCGGCCTCACTCCGGGACAGCGGGGGGAAAAACTGTTTTTT
CDR3: CASSGLTPGQRGEKLFF

D: NA
length: 14
size: NA
J: TRBJ2-5
V: TRBV18
DNA: TGTGCCAGCTCACCAGAGGTCACAAGGGAGACCCAGTACTTC
CDR3: CASSPEVTRETQYF

D: NA
length: 14
size: NA
J: TRBJ1-1
V: TRBV2
DNA: TGTGCCAGCGAAGCAGTGACACGGAACACTGAAGCTTTCTTT
CDR3: CASEAVTRNTEAFF

D: NA
length: 16
size: NA
J: TRBJ1-6
V: TRBV6-5
DNA: TGTGCCAGCAGTTACTCGGGCAGGGTAGATAATTCACCCCTCCACTTT
CDR3: CASSYSGRVDNSPLHF

D: NA
length: 14
size: NA
J: TRBJ2-7
V: TRBV5-1
DNA: TGCGCCAGCAGCTTGGACAGGGCCTTGGGGGAGCAGTACTTC
CDR3: CASSLDRALGEQYF

D: NA
length: 13
size: NA
J: TRBJ2-5
V: TRBV7-2
DNA: TGTGCCAGCAGCTTCGACAGCACCAAGACCCAGTACTTC
CDR3: CASSFDSTKTQYF

D: NA
length: 16
size: NA
J: TRBJ1-1
V: TRBV28
DNA: TGTGCCAGCAGCTTTTTGTCCGGACTGCTGAACACTGAAGCTTTCTTT
CDR3: CASSFLSGLLNTEAFF

D: NA
length: 16
size: NA
J: TRBJ1-5
V: TRBV5-1
DNA: TGCGCCAGCAGCTCTGGGGTCGGGGGTGGTTATCAGCCCCAGCATTTT
CDR3: CASSSGVGGGYQPQHF

D: TRBD1
length: 14
size: once
J: TRBJ2-5
V: TRBV27
DNA: TGTGCCAGCAGACTTCAGGGGGCTGGGGAGACCCAGTACTTC
CDR3: CASRLQGAGETQYF

D: TRBD1
length: 15
size: NA
J: TRBJ2-7
V: TRBV5-5
DNA: TGTGCCAGCAGCCCTGGGACAGGGGGCTGGTACGAGCAGTACTTC
CDR3: CASSPGTGGWYEQYF

D: NA
length: 13
size: NA
J: TRBJ1-6
V: TRBV28
DNA: TGTGCCAGCGAGCGGGACGGTAATTCACCCCTCCACTTT
CDR3: CASERDGNSPLHF

D: TRBD1
length: 16
size: NA
J: TRBJ2-1
V: TRBV7-9
DNA: TGTGCCAGCAGCTTAGGGACAGGGGGCGAGTACAATGAGCAGTTCTTC
CDR3: CASSLGTGGEYNEQFF

D: NA
length: 13
size: NA
J: TRBJ1-3
V: TRBV7-9
DNA: TGTGCCACTTCTTCAGGCTCTGGAAACACCATATATTTT
CDR3: CATSSGSGNTIYF

D: NA
length: 14
size: NA
J: TRBJ2-5
V: TRBV2
DNA: TGTGCCAGCAGTGAACGCGACAGAGGAGAGACCCAGTACTTC
CDR3: CASSERDRGETQYF

D: TRBD1
length: 12
size: NA
J: TRBJ2-1
V: TRBV10-2
DNA: TGCGCCAGCAGTTCTAGACAGGGCGAGCAGTTCTTC
CDR3: CASSSRQGEQFF

D: NA
length: 15
size: NA
J: TRBJ2-7
V: TRBV7-2
DNA: TGTGCCAGCAGCTTAGCTGCCGCCAGCTCCTACGAGCAGTACTTC
CDR3: CASSLAAASSYEQYF

D: NA
length: 13
size: NA
J: TRBJ2-5
V: TRBV11-2
DNA: TGTGCCAGCAGCTTAGTTCTAGGCCAGACCCAGTACTTC
CDR3: CASSLVLGQTQYF

D: TRBD1
length: 16
size: few
J: TRBJ1-1
V: TRBV4-1
DNA: TGCGCCAGCAGCCAGGGGGAAGGGGGCATTGGAACTGAAGCTTTCTTT
CDR3: CASSQGEGGIGTEAFF

D: NA
length: 13
size: NA
J: TRBJ2-7
V: TRBV18
DNA: TGTGCCAGCTCTCAGGCTGGGTCCTACGAGCAGTACTTC
CDR3: CASSQAGSYEQYF

D: NA
length: 15
size: once
J: TRBJ1-1
V: TRBV2
DNA: TGTGCCAGCAGCGAAAACAGGGCGGTGGGCACTGAAGCTTTCTTT
CDR3: CASSENRAVGTEAFF

D: NA
length: 15
size: NA
J: TRBJ1-6
V: TRBV5-4
DNA: TGTGCCACAATGGAGAAGAGCTCCTATAATTCACCCCTCCACTTT
CDR3: CATMEKSSYNSPLHF

D: TRBD2
length: 14
size: once
J: TRBJ2-4
V: TRBV5-4
DNA: TGTGCCAGCAGCTTCGGCGGGGGGGCTGACATTCAGTACTTC
CDR3: CASSFGGGADIQYF

D: TRBD2
length: 15
size: few
J: TRBJ2-7
V: TRBV11-2
DNA: TGTGCCAGCAGGAGCATACGGGGGGGTCCCTACGAGCAGTACTTC
CDR3: CASRSIRGGPYEQYF

D: TRBD1
length: 13
size: NA
J: TRBJ1-5
V: TRBV30
DNA: TGTGCCTGGAGAGGACAGGGGGTTCAGCCCCAGCATTTT
CDR3: CAWRGQGVQPQHF

D: TRBD1
length: 13
size: NA
J: TRBJ1-2
V: TRBV29-1
DNA: TGCAGCGTCGAGGGACAGGGAGTCCATGGCTACACCTTC
CDR3: CSVEGQGVHGYTF

D: NA
length: 9
size: NA
J: TRBJ1-2
V: TRBV20-1
DNA: TGCAGTGCTAGTGGCGGCTACACCTTC
CDR3: CSASGGYTF

D: TRBD2
length: 15
size: NA
J: TRBJ2-6
V: TRBV7-3
DNA: TGTGCCAGCGGTCAGGGACTAGCGGGCTTTAACGTCCTGACTTTC
CDR3: CASGQGLAGFNVLTF

D: NA
length: 12
size: NA
J: TRBJ2-7
V: TRBV5-8
DNA: TGTGCCAGCAGCTTGAGGCCCAGGTTACAGTACTTC
CDR3: CASSLRPRLQYF

D: NA
length: 13
size: few
J: TRBJ1-5
V: TRBV27
DNA: TGTGCCAGCAGTTCCACTTGGGGCCAGCCCCAGCATTTT
CDR3: CASSSTWGQPQHF

D: NA
length: 13
size: few
J: TRBJ1-2
V: TRBV5-6
DNA: TGTGCCAGCAGCTTGGGTAGGAGATGGGGCTACACCTTC
CDR3: CASSLGRRWGYTF

D: TRBD2
length: 17
size: NA
J: TRBJ2-1
V: TRBV19
DNA: TGTGCCAGTAGTATAGATTTTTTGAGAGCTAGCGGGGGAGAGCAGTTCTTC
CDR3: CASSIDFLRASGGEQFF

D: NA
length: 15
size: NA
J: TRBJ1-6
V: TRBV19
DNA: TGTGCCAGTAGTATAGTCGCGGTTATCAATTCACCCCTCCACTTT
CDR3: CASSIVAVINSPLHF

D: NA
length: 13
size: NA
J: TRBJ2-7
V: TRBV29-1
DNA: TGCAGCGTTGCTGGCGGGGAGTCCTACGAGCAGTACTTC
CDR3: CSVAGGESYEQYF

D: TRBD1
length: 17
size: once
J: TRBJ1-2
V: TRBV18
DNA: TGTGCCAGCTCACCGGGACAGGGGGCCGAGCCTAACTATGGCTACACCTTC
CDR3: CASSPGQGAEPNYGYTF

D: NA
length: 15
size: NA
J: TRBJ1-6
V: TRBV27
DNA: TGTGCCAGCAGTCTAGGGGGATCAGGGGCTTCACCCCTCCACTTT
CDR3: CASSLGGSGASPLHF

D: TRBD1
length: 15
size: NA
J: TRBJ2-1
V: TRBV7-3
DNA: TGTGCCAGCAGCCCCGGGACAGCTACCTACAATGAGCAGTTCTTC
CDR3: CASSPGTATYNEQFF

D: NA
length: 14
size: once
J: TRBJ1-5
V: TRBV5-5
DNA: TGTGCCAGCAGCTTGGAGTGGGGAGAAAAGCCCCAGCATTTT
CDR3: CASSLEWGEKPQHF

D: TRBD1
length: 14
size: NA
J: TRBJ1-6
V: TRBV10-1
DNA: TGCGCCAGCAGTGATGGGACAGGGAATTCACCCCTCCACTTT
CDR3: CASSDGTGNSPLHF

D: NA
length: 14
size: NA
J: TRBJ1-1
V: TRBV7-2
DNA: TGTGCCAGCAGCTTAGCCCAGGGGCGATACGAAGCTTTCTTT
CDR3: CASSLAQGRYEAFF

D: NA
length: 15
size: NA
J: TRBJ2-7
V: TRBV5-1
DNA: TGCGCCAGCAGTGAGGCAGGACAGCGATCCTACGAGCAGTACTTC
CDR3: CASSEAGQRSYEQYF

D: NA
length: 13
size: NA
J: TRBJ1-2
V: TRBV30
DNA: TGTGCCTGGAGTGTACAGGTTAACTATGGCTACACCTTC
CDR3: CAWSVQVNYGYTF

D: NA
length: 14
size: NA
J: TRBJ2-7
V: TRBV7-2
DNA: TGTGCCAGCAGCTTAGAGGGGCCATACTACGAGCAGTACTTC
CDR3: CASSLEGPYYEQYF

D: TRBD2
length: 14
size: NA
J: TRBJ2-2
V: TRBV7-9
DNA: TGTGCCAGCACGCGGGGGACGAACACCGGGGAGCTGTTTTTT
CDR3: CASTRGTNTGELFF

D: NA
length: 14
size: NA
J: TRBJ1-1
V: TRBV7-8
DNA: TGTGCCAGCAGCGCCCGCCCGGGGGAAGAGGGAGCTTTCTTT
CDR3: CASSARPGEEGAFF

D: NA
length: 15
size: NA
J: TRBJ1-1
V: TRBV7-9
DNA: TGTGCCAGCAGAAAATACAGGGAGGGCAACACTGAAGCTTTCTTT
CDR3: CASRKYREGNTEAFF

D: TRBD1
length: 14
size: NA
J: TRBJ1-5
V: TRBV9
DNA: TGTGCCAGCAGCGCAACAGGGGGGAGTCAGCCCCAGCATTTT
CDR3: CASSATGGSQPQHF

D: NA
length: 13
size: NA
J: TRBJ1-1
V: TRBV4-2
DNA: TGTGCCAGCAGCCACACAGAGAACACTGAAGCTTTCTTT
CDR3: CASSHTENTEAFF

D: TRBD1
length: 16
size: NA
J: TRBJ1-1
V: TRBV9
DNA: TGTGCCAGCAGCCCCAGGGGGGACAGGGTGTCCACTGAAGCTTTCTTT
CDR3: CASSPRGDRVSTEAFF

D: NA
length: 12
size: once
J: TRBJ2-7
V: TRBV7-9
DNA: TGTGCCAGCAGCCCCGGACAGTACGAGCAGTACTTC
CDR3: CASSPGQYEQYF

D: TRBD2
length: 16
size: NA
J: TRBJ2-1
V: TRBV15
DNA: TGTGCCACCAGCAGAGATCGGGAGGGGTCCTACAATGAGCAGTTCTTC
CDR3: CATSRDREGSYNEQFF

D: NA
length: 16
size: NA
J: TRBJ1-4
V: TRBV7-6
DNA: TGTGCCAGCAGCTTAGTTACTTGGGCCGGTAATGAAAAACTGTTTTTT
CDR3: CASSLVTWAGNEKLFF